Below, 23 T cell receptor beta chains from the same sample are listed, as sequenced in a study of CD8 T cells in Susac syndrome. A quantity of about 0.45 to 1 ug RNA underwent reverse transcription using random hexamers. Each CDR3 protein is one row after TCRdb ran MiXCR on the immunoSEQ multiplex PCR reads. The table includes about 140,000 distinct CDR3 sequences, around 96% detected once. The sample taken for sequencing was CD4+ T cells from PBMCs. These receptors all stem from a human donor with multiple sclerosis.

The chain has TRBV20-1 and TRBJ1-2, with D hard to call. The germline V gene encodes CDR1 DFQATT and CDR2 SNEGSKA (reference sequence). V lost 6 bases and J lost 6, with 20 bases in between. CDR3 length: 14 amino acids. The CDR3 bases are TGCAGTGCCGTACGGCCGAGGGCCGGGGATGGCTACACCTTC. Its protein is CSAVRPRAGDGYTF.

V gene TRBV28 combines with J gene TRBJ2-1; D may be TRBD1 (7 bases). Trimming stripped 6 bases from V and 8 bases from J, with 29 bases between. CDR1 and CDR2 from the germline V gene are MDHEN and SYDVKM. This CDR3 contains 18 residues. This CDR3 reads CASRRRFVRRDSGDEQFF. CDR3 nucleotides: TGTGCCAGCAGAAGAAGGTTTGTCAGGCGGGACAGTGGGGATGAGCAGTTCTTC.

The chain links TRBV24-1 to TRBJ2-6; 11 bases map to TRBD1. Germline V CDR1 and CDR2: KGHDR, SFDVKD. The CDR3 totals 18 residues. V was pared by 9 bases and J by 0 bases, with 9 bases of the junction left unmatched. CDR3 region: CATGIGGQGVSGANVLTF. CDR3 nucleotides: TGTGCCACCGGCATCGGGGGACAGGGGGTCTCTGGGGCCAACGTCCTGACTTTC.

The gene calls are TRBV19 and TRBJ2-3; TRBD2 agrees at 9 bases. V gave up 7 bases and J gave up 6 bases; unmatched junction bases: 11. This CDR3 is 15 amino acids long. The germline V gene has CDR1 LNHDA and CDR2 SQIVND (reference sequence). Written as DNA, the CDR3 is TGTGCCAGTACTGGGCGGGAGGGGCTTTCGGATACGCAGTATTTT. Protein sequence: CASTGREGLSDTQYF.

The CDR3 here is CASSLWRTGSPGTEAFF. Here the CDR3 DNA reads TGTGCCAGCAGTTTATGGAGGACTGGGTCCCCGGGCACTGAAGCTTTCTTT. The chain links TRBV28 to TRBJ1-1, with no clear D. Deletions cut 0 bases from V and 4 bases from J, with 18 bases between. CDR3 length equals 17 residues. Germline V CDR1 and CDR2: MDHEN, SYDVKM.

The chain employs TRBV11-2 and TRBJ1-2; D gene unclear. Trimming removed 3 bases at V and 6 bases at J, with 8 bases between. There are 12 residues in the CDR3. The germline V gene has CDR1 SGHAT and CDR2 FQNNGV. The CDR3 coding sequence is TGTGCCAGCAGCTTGGGCTCGGATGGCTACACCTTC. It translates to CASSLGSDGYTF.

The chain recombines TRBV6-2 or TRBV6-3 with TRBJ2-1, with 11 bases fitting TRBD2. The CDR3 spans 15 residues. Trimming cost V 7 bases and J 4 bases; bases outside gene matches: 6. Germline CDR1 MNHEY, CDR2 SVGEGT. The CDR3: CASTTSGGAYNEQFF. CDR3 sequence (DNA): TGTGCCAGCACCACTAGCGGGGGAGCTTACAATGAGCAGTTCTTC.

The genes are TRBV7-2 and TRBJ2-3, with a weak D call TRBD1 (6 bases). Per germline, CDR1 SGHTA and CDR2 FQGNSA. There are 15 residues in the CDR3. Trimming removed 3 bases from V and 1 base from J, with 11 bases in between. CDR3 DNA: TGTGCCAGCAGCTTGGACAGACGCGGCACAGATACGCAGTATTTT. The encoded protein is CASSLDRRGTDTQYF.

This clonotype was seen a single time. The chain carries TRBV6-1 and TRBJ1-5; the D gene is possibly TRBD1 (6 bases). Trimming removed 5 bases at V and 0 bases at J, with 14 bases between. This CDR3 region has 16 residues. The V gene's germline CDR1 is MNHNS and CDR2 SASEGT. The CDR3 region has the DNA TGTGCCAGCAGTAAACACCAGGGGTCTAGCAATCAGCCCCAGCATTTT. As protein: CASSKHQGSSNQPQHF.

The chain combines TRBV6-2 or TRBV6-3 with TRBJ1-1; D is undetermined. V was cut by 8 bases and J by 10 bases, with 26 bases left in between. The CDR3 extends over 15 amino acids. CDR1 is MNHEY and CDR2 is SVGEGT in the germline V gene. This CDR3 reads CASEGKRGLRERAFF. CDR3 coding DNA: TGTGCCAGCGAGGGTAAACGAGGGCTAAGAGAGAGAGCTTTCTTT.

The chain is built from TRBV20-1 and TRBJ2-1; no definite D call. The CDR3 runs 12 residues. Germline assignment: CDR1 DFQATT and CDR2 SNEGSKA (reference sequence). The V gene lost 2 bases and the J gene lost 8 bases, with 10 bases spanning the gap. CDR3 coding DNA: TGCAGTGCTAGACCTCGGACGGATGAGCAGTTCTTC. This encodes CSARPRTDEQFF.

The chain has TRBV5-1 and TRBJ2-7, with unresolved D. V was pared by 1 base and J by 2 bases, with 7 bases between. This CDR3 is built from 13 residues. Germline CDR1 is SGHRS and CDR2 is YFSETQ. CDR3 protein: CASSLNTAYEQYF. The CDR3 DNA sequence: TGCGCCAGCAGCTTGAACACCGCCTACGAGCAGTACTTC. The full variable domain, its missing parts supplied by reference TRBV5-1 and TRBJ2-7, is KAGVTQTPRYLIKTRGQQVTLSCSPISGHRSVSWYQQTPGQGLQFLFEYFSETQRNKGNFPGRFSGRQFSNSRSEMNVSTLELGDSALYLCASSLNTAYEQYFGPGTRLTVT.

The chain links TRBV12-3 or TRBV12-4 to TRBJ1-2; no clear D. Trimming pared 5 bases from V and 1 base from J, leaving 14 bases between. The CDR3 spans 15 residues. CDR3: CASSPSRGFNYGYTF. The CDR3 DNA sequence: TGTGCCAGCAGTCCGAGCCGGGGTTTTAACTATGGCTACACCTTC.

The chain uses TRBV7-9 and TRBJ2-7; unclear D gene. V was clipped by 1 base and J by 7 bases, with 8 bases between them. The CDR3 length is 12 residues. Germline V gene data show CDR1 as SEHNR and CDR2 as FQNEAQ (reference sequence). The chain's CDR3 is CASSLGLREQYF. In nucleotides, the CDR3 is TGTGCCAGCAGCTTAGGCCTTAGGGAGCAGTACTTC.

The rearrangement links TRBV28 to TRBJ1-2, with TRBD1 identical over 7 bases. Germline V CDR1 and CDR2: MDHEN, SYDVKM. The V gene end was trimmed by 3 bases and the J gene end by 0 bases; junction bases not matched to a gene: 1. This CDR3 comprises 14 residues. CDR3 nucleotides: TGTGCCAGCAGTTTGGGACAGCCTAACTATGGCTACACCTTC. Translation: CASSLGQPNYGYTF.

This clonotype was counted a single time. Written as DNA, the CDR3 is TGTGCCAGCGAGGTTGACTCCTACAATGAGCAGTTCTTC. Protein: CASEVDSYNEQFF. V usage is TRBV12-3 or TRBV12-4 and J usage is TRBJ2-1; D uncertain. Trimming pared 8 bases from V and 0 bases from J, leaving 8 bases between. This CDR3 spans 13 amino acids.

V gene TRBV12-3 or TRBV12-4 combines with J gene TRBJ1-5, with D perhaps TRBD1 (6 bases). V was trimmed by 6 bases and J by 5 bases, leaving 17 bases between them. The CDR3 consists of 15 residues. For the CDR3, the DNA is TGTGCCAGCAGAACCGGGACATCAGGCCATCAGCCCCAGCATTTT. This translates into CASRTGTSGHQPQHF.

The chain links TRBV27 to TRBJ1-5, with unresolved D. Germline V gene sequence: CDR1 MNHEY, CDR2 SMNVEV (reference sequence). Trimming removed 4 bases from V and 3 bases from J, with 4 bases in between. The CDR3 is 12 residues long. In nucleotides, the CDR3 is TGTGCCAGCAGTTCAAACAATCAGCCCCAGCATTTT. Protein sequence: CASSSNNQPQHF.

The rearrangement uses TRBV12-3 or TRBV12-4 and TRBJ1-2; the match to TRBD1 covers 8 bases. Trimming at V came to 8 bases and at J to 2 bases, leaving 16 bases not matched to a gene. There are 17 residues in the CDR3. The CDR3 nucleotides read TGTGCCAGCTCCAGTTTTATCTCCCGGACAGGGAACTATGGCTACACCTTC. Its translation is CASSSFISRTGNYGYTF.

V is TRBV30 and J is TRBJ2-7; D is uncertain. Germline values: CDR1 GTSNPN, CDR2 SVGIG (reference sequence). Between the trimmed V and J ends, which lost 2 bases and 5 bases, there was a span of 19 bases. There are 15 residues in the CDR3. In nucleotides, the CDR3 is TGTGCCTGGAGTTTTAGCCGGGCGGCTAAAGACGAGCAGTACTTC. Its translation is CAWSFSRAAKDEQYF.

The CDR3 DNA follows: TGCAGTGCTAGAGACCGGGGACTAGCGGGAGGGCCTATACCCTACGAGCAGTACTTC. Its translation: CSARDRGLAGGPIPYEQYF. The V and J genes are TRBV20-1 and TRBJ2-7, with 16 bases identical to TRBD2. The CDR3 extends over 19 amino acids. V was pared by 0 bases and J by 2 bases, with 10 bases of the junction left unmatched. Germline-derived CDR1 and CDR2 are DFQATT and SNEGSKA (reference sequence).

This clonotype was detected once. CDR3 region: CSVGPSGYGELFF. As DNA, the CDR3 is TGCAGCGTTGGGCCCAGCGGGTATGGGGAGCTGTTTTTT. This chain connects TRBV29-1 to TRBJ2-2, with a weak D call TRBD2 (6 bases). The CDR3 sequence is 13 residues long. Germline CDR1 and CDR2: SQVTM and ANQGSEA. V gave up 4 bases and J gave up 8 bases, with 14 bases separating them.

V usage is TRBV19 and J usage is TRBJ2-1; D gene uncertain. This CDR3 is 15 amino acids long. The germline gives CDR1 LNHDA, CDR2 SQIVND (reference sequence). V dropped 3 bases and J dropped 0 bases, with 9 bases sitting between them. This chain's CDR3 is CASSISFSSYNEQFF. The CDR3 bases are TGTGCCAGTAGTATTTCTTTTAGCTCCTACAATGAGCAGTTCTTC. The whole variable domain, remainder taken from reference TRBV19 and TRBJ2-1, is DGGITQSPKYLFRKEGQNVTLSCEQNLNHDAMYWYRQDPGQGLRLIYYSQIVNDFQKGDIAEGYSVSREKKESFPLTVTSAQKNPTAFYLCASSISFSSYNEQFFGPGTRLTVL.